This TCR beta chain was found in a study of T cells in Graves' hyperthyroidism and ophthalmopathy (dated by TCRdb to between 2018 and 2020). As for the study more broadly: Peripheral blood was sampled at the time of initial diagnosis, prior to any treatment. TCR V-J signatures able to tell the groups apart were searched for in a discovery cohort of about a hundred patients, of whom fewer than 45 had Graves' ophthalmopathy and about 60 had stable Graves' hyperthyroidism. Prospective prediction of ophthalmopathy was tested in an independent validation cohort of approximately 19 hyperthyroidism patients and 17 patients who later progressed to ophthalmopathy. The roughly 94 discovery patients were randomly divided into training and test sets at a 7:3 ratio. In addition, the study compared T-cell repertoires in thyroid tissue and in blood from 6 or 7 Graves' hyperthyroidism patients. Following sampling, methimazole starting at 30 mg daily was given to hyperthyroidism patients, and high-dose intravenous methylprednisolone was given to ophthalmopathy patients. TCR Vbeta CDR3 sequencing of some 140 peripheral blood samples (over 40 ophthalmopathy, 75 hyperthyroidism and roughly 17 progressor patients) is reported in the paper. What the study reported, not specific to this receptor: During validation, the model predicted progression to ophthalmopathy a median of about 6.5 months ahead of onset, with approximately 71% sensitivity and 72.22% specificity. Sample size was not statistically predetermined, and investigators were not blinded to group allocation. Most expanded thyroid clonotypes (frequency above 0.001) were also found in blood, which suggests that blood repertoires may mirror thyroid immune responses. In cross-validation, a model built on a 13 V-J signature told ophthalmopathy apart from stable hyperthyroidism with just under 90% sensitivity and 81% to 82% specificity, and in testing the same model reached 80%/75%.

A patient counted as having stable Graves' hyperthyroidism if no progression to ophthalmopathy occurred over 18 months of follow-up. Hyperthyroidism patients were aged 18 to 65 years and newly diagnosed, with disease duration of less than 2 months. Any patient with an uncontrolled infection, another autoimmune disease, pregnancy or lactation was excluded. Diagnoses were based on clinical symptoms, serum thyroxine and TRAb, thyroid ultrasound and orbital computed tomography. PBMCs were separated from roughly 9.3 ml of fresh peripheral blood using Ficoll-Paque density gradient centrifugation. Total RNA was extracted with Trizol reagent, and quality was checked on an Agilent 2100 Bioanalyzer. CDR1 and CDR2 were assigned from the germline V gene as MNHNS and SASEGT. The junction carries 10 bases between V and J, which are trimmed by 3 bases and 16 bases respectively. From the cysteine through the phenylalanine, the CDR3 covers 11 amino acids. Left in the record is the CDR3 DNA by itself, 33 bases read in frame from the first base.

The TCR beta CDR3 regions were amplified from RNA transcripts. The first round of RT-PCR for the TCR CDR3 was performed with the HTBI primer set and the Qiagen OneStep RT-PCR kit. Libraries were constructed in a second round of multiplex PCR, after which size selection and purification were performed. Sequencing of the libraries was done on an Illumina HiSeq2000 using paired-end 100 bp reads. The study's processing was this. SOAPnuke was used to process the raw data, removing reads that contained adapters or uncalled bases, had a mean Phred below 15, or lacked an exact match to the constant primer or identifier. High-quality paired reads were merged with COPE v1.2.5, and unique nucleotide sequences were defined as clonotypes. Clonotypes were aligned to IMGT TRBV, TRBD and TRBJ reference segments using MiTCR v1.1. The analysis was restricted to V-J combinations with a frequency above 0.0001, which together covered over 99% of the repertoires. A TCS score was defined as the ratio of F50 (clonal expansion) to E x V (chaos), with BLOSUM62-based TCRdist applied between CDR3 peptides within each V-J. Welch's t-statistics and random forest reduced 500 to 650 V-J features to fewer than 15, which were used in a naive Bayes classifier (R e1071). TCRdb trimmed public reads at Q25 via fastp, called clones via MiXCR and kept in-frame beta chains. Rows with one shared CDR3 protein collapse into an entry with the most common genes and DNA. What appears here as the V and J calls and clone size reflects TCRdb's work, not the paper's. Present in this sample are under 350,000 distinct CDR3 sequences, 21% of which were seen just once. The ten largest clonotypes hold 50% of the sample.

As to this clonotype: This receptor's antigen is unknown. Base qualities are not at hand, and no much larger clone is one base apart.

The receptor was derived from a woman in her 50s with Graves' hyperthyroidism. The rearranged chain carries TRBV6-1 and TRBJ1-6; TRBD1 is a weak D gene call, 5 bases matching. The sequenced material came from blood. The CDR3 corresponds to CASSDGTPLHF. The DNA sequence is TGTGCCAGCAGTGACGGGACGCCACTCCACTTT.